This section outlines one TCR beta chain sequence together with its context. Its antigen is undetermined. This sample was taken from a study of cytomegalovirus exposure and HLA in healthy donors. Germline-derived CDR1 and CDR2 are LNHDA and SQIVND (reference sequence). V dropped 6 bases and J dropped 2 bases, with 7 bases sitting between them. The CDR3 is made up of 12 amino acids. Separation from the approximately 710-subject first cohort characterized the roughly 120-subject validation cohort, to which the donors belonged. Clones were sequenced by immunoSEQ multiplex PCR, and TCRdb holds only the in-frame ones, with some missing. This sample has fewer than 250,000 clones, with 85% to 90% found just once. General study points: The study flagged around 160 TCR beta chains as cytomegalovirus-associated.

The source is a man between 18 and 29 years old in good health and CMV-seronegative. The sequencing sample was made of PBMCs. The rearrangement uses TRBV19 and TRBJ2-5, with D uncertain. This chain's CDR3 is CASRSEQETQYF. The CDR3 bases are TGTGCCAGTAGATCGGAGCAAGAGACCCAGTACTTC.